The TCR beta chain under discussion was sequenced for a study of cytomegalovirus exposure and HLA in healthy donors (dated by TCRdb to 2017 to 2019). Regarding the research as a whole: According to an earlier analysis of several hundred of the donors, 150 million to 200 million T cells yielded over 100 million unique TCR beta sequences and more than 250 Gb of sequence data. To predict cytomegalovirus infection status, the study combined high-throughput TCR immunosequencing, statistical association of individual TCRs with disease status, and machine learning. Typing coverage differed by locus: A, B, C, DRB1 and DQB1 were typed in about 629-640 donors, DQA1 in roughly 510, DPA1 in 606, and DPB1 in 472. HLA typing included class I and class II loci at four-digit resolution. A later analysis re-analyzed previously published TCR beta repertoires from 550 to 700 donors and added high-resolution HLA genotyping to study TCR occurrence patterns. The study was designed to test whether signatures of past pathogen exposure could be identified by cataloging public T cell receptors. All discovery cohort repertoires had been generated using a single sequencing platform. Four or five DR-DQ haplotypes were handled as single units for association and clustering because linkage in the cohort was strong. Roughly 300 gigabases of sequencing data and roughly 80 million unique TCR sequences made up an early release that covered approximately 620 HLA-typed donors. Rather than using new phenotypic data, the later analysis identified candidate immune exposures from TCR beta sequences and from how often those sequences occurred across donors. The study used immunosequencing to profile the T cell repertoires of about 670 subjects and linked those repertoires to cytomegalovirus serostatus. Donor age, sex, ethnicity and CMV serostatus were compiled alongside the repertoire data. Besides the first cohort of 500 to 700 subjects, a separate validation cohort made up of 120 different subjects was used. On average, 235,054 unique TCR beta nucleotide sequences were sequenced per donor among 398 genotyped donors of the cohort, with roughly 19% of those sequences being non-productive. A later genetic analysis took genome-wide SNP genotypes for about 65% of the roughly 670 donors and used that subset as a discovery cohort. The genetic ancestry cluster associated with self-reported Caucasian donors included about 84% of the 350 to 500 genotyped donors. An earlier analysis of 587 of the donors used high-throughput TCR beta sequencing to judge whether each TCR beta V gene segment behaved as functional or pseudogenic.

A note on this clone: Its antigen target is currently unknown. It has no much larger one-base neighbor in the sample; base qualities were not kept.

Library prep was done by the immunoSEQ multiplex PCR assay. For the multiplex PCR, a mixture combining 60 forward primers for TCR Vbeta segments and 13 reverse primers for TCR Jbeta segments was used. The CDR3 region of rearranged TCR beta genes was amplified from genomic DNA with a multiplex PCR assay. Amplified TCR beta libraries were sequenced as 87-base-pair reads on the Illumina HiSeq System. Under the source paper's analysis protocol: A later analysis counted 75 million to 100 million unique TCR beta chains across the 650 to 700 repertoires, and some 12 million of these chains were shared by at least two donors. A nearest-neighbor algorithm error-corrected the raw reads and collapsed the reads into unique sequences, merging closely related sequences to remove PCR and sequencing errors. To assign V, D and J gene segments, CDR3 sequences were aligned to IMGT reference sequences. For a sequence to be retained, a match of at least six nucleotides was required to both a V gene segment and a J gene segment. Rearrangements were called productive when the CDR3 lacked stop codons and stayed in frame with V and J; all others were non-productive. Following IMGT convention, CDR3 was defined as the stretch from the second conserved V-encoded cysteine up to the conserved J-encoded phenylalanine. In an earlier analysis of roughly 610 of the donors, sequences lacking an unambiguous match to a single V gene segment were excluded. In an earlier analysis of approximately 610 of the donors, V segments were called functional above 56.7% productive rearrangements and were called segregating when the between-donor standard deviation exceeded 5%. To diagnose cytomegalovirus status from the catalog of TCR beta chain sequences, a statistical classification framework was built. In a later analysis, V and J genes were assigned by comparing TCR nucleotide sequences against IMGT/GENE-DB human TR gene sequences. The TCRdist pipeline was used in a later analysis to assign CDR3 sequences and most-parsimonious VDJ recombination scenarios. In a later analysis, each TCR beta chain was defined by its CDR3 amino acid sequence together with its V-gene family, and reads lacking a unique V-gene family were excluded. A later analysis removed roughly 590 highly shared, low-generation-probability nucleotide sequences to deal with suspected cross-contamination and a sequencing artifact. For each public chain, a later analysis derived a clonal expansion index from normalized ranks of inferred template counts within each repertoire. In a later analysis, generation probabilities were computed using a VDJ recombination model fitted to out-of-frame rearrangements, and the results were checked against IGoR. A later analysis scored TCR-TCR, TCR-HLA and TCR-CMV co-occurrence with hypergeometric tests, applying a repertoire-size bias correction to TCR pairs. To estimate false discovery rates, a later analysis permuted the HLA or CMV assignments 20 times. In a later analysis, co-occurring TCRs were grouped with DBSCAN, and TCRdist sequence similarity was added when clustering was performed within HLA-allele-positive subsets. For co-occurrence clustering, repertoires with fewer than 30,000 or more than 120,000 public chains were excluded, along with five repertoires with anomalous nucleotide sharing. The table comes from immuneACCESS by way of TCRdb, which keeps in-frame sequences with V and J called. Part of the clones is missing from these tables; in studies checked, under half for an unresolved V gene and the rest for unknown reasons. That table supplies the V and J calls and clone size; D and trimming were determined from the DNA. The sample table lists roughly 120,000 clones, around 77% of them with a count of one. The ten largest clones represent 3.7% of the sample.

The cohort consisted of approximately 670 healthy bone marrow donors. At the time of sampling, all cohort members were nominally healthy, though unrecorded immune exposures were likely present. CMV serostatus was recorded as positive for roughly 300 and negative for about 50% of the roughly 670 cohort members, whereas no CMV serostatus was recorded for the donor in question. Each donor provided a peripheral blood sample, and peripheral blood mononuclear cells were used for TCR beta sequencing. The Qiagen DNeasy Blood Extraction Kit was used to extract genomic DNA from the blood cell samples. Inclusive of the bounding cysteine and phenylalanine, the CDR3 is 12 residues long. The sequence is cut down to CDR3 DNA, 36 bases in frame from base 1. V drops 5 bases and J drops 0 bases, leaving 3 bases in between. From a lookup of the germline V gene, CDR1 and CDR2 are SGHTA and FQGNSA. What the authors observed across the whole study: A group of highly shared sequence variants was considered likely to be a technical artifact of the sequencing pipeline. Most TCR sequences were observed very rarely across donors, whereas some public TCRs were present in many individuals. The cohort was sequenced for TCR beta chains only, and without alpha or paired-chain data the features that could be detected were limited. Strong co-occurrence of HLA alleles, especially DR and DQ, made assigning TCR associations to individual alleles difficult. In a later analysis, HLA-associated TCR beta chains showed more clonal expansion and lower generation probabilities than non-associated chains that were equally common. In an earlier analysis of around 600 of the donors, most TCR beta V segments appeared in productive rearrangements about 87% or about 30% of the time, broadly matching IMGT annotations. A further reported finding was that TCR beta sequences accurately predicted the HLA-A and HLA-B alleles for most subjects in the first cohort. In vitro tests confirmed that a few of the cytomegalovirus-associated TCR beta chains recognize cytomegalovirus antigens. In a later genetic analysis, a missense DCLRE1C variant was associated with V-gene and J-gene trimming of TCR beta chains, and the association was replicated in an independent cohort. Immune exposure information for the cohort was limited to CMV serostatus. Correlated functional status among segregating V segments might reflect linkage disequilibrium, but an unknown experimental factor could not be ruled out. In a later genetic analysis, fewer N-insertions in productive TCRs were reported among donors in an Asian-associated ancestry cluster than the roughly 700-donor mean. HLA typing was unavailable for some donors at each locus, so association tests used only the typed subset. Over 15 rarely observed V segments, including chromosome 9 orphons, were excluded from the earlier analysis of several hundred of the donors because counts were too low. The classifier was reported to diagnose cytomegalovirus status with high specificity and sensitivity in both the original and validation cohorts. Some IMGT-functional V segments, including TRBV6-2 and TRBV6-3, could not be distinguished by the 87-base-pair reads and were therefore excluded. At a false discovery rate of 0.05, a later analysis linked some 17,000 TCR beta sequences to specific HLA alleles. In a later analysis, several top co-occurrence clusters were reported to appear linked to parvovirus B19, influenza, CMV and Epstein-Barr virus. In the study, around 160 TCR beta chains were listed as associated with cytomegalovirus. The authors suggested that the approach could potentially be extended to other disease states and immunological phenotypes. The presence/absence analyses assumed that sequencing depth was roughly uniform across donors, and that assumption may not be true. In a later analysis, the rate of TCR association differed among HLA loci, with DRB1 alleles having the most associated TCRs and HLA-C alleles having the fewest. According to a later analysis, most CMV-associated TCR beta chains appeared to be HLA-restricted, and the HLA associations seemed to be driven largely by CMV exposure.

The sequence is built from TRBV7-2 and TRBJ2-3, with an unclear D gene assignment. The specimen sequenced was PBMCs. The receptor was derived from a human donor in good health. The CDR3 protein sequence reads: CASSPSTDTQYF. The nucleotide sequence is given as TGTGCCAGCAGCCCTAGCACAGATACGCAGTATTTT.